This T cell receptor (beta chain) emerged from a study of cytomegalovirus exposure and HLA in healthy donors. The PCR was carried out with 60 Vbeta primers and 13 Jbeta primers. Sequencing was performed with immunoSEQ multiplex PCR; in TCRdb, only in-frame clones are kept and a portion is missing. The sample shows 120,000 to 150,000 clones, roughly 80% of them seen only once. Trimming removed 0 bases at V and 4 bases at J, with 15 bases between. The germline V gene has CDR1 SGDLS and CDR2 YYNGEE. The CDR3 contains 16 residues. This clonotype was obtained from a woman in her 30s in good health and CMV-seronegative. This sequence joins TRBV9 and TRBJ2-3, with TRBD2 as a possible D gene (5 bases). The specimen was PBMCs. The CDR3 bases are TGTGCCAGCAGCGTAGCACTAGTCCTAAGCTCAGATACGCAGTATTTT. Translated, it gives CASSVALVLSSDTQYF. The complete variable domain, with remaining parts taken from reference TRBV9 and TRBJ2-3, reads DSGVTQTPKHLITATGQRVTLRCSPRSGDLSVYWYQQSLDQGLQFLIQYYNGEERAKGNILERFSAQQFPDLHSELNLSSLELGDSALYFCASSVALVLSSDTQYFGPGTRLTVL.